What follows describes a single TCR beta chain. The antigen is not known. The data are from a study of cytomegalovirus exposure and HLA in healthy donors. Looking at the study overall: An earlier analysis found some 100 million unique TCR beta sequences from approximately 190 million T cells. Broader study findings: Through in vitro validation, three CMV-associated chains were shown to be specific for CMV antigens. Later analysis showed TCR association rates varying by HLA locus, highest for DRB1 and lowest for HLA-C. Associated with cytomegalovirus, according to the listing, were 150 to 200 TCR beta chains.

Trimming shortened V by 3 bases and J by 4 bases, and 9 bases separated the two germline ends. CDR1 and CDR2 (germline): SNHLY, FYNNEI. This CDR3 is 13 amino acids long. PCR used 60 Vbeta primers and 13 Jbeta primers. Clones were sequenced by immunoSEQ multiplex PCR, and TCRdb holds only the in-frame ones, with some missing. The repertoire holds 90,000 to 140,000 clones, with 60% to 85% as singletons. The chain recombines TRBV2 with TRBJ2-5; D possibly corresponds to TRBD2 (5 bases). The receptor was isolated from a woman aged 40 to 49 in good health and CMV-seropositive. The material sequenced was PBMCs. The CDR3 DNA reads TGTGCCAGCAGTGATCGCCGGGGAGAGACCCAGTACTTC. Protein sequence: CASSDRRGETQYF.